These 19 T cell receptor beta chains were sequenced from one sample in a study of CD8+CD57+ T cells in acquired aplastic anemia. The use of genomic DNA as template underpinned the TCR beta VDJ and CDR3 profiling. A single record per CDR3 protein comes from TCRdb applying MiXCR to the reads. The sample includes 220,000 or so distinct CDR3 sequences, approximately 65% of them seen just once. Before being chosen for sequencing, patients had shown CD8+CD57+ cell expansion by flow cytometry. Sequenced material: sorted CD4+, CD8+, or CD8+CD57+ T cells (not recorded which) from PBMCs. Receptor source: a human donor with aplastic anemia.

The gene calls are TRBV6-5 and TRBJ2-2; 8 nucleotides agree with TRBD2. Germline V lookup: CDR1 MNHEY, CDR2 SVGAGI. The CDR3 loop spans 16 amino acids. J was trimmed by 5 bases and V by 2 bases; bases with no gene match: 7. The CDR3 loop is CASSYGRGAETGELFF. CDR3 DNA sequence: TGTGCCAGCAGTTACGGGCGGGGGGCAGAGACCGGGGAGCTGTTTTTT.

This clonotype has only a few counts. The CDR3 sequence: CASSDLGLAGEELFF. The DNA for the CDR3 is TGTGCCAGCAGTGACTTGGGACTAGCGGGAGAGGAGCTGTTTTTT. This chain connects TRBV25-1 to TRBJ2-2; TRBD2 matches at 14 bases. The CDR3 sequence is 15 residues long. Germline V gene data show CDR1 as MGHDK and CDR2 as SYGVNS. Trimming removed 3 bases from V and 10 bases from J; junction bases left unmatched: 4.

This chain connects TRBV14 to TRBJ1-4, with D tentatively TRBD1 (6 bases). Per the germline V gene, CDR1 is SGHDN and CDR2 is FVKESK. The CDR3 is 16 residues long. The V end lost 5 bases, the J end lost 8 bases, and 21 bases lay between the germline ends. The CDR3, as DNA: TGTGCCAGCAGCAACCCGACAGGTCGTAGTAGAGAAAAACTGTTTTTT. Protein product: CASSNPTGRSREKLFF.

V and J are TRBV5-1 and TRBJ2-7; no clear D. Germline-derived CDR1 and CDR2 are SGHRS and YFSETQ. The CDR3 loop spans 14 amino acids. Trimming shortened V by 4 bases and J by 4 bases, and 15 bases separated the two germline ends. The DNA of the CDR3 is TGCGCCAGCAGCGAAGACGTCGCCCAGTACGAGCAGTACTTC. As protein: CASSEDVAQYEQYF.

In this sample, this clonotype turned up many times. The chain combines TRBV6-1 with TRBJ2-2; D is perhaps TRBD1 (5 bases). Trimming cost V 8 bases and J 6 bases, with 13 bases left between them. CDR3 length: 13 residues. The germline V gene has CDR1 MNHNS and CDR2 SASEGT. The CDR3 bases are TGTGCCAGCTTCGTAGGGGCTGCCGGGGAGCTGTTTTTT. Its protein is CASFVGAAGELFF.

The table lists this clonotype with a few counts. The CDR3 region has the DNA TGTGCCAGCAGCACCGCGACTAGCGGTGAGCAGTTCTTC. Encoded protein: CASSTATSGEQFF. The chain links TRBV7-3 to TRBJ2-1; 9 nucleotides match TRBD2. Losses at the gene ends were 5 bases for V and 9 bases for J; bases not matched to a gene: 5. CDR1 is SGHTA, CDR2 FQGTGA, per germline. CDR3 size: 13 residues.

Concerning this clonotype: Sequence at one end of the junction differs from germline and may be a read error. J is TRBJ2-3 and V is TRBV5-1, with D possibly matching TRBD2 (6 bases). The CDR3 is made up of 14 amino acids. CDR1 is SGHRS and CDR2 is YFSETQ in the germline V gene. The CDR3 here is CASMFTGAQDTRYF. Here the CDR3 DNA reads TGCGCCAGCATGTTCACGGGAGCTCAAGATACGCGGTATTTT.

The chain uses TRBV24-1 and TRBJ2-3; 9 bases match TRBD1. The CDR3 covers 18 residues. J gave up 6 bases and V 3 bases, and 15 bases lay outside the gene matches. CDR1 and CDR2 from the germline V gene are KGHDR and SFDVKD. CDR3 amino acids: CATSDPRLRTGVPDTQYF. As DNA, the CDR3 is TGTGCCACCAGTGATCCAAGGTTAAGGACAGGGGTTCCCGATACGCAGTATTTT.

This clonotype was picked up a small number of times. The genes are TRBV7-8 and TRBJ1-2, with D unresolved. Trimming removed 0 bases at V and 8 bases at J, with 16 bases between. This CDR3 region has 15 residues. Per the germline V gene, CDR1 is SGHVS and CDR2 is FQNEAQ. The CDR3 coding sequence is TGTGCCAGCAGCTTAGCGCAAGGAGGGAGGCTCGGCTACACCTTC. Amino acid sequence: CASSLAQGGRLGYTF.

For the CDR3, the DNA is TGTGCCAGCAGGCCAACCGGGACTCACTATGGCTACACCTTC. Translation: CASRPTGTHYGYTF. The rearrangement joins TRBV2 to TRBJ1-2; maybe TRBD1 (5 bases). Trimming took off 6 bases at V and 3 bases at J, with 14 bases between the two ends. The CDR3 is 14 amino acids. CDR1 is SNHLY, CDR2 FYNNEI, per germline.

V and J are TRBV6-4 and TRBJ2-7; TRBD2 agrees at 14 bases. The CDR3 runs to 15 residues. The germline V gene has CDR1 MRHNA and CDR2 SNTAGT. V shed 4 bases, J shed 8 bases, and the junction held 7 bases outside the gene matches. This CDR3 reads CASSVGTSGGRKQYF. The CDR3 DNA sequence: TGTGCCAGCAGTGTAGGGACTAGCGGGGGCCGAAAGCAGTACTTC.

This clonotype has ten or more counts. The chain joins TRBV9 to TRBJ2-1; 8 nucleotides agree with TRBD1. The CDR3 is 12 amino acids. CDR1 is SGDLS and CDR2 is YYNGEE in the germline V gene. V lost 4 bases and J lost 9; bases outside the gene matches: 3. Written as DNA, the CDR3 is TGTGCCAGCAGCCCACAGGGGGTTGAGCAGTTCTTC. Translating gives CASSPQGVEQFF.

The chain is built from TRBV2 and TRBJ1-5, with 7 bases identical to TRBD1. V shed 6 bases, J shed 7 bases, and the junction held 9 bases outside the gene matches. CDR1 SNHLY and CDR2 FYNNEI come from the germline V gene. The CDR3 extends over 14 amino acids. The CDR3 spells CASSVQGLGQPQHF. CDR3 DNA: TGTGCCAGCAGCGTACAGGGGTTGGGGCAGCCCCAGCATTTT. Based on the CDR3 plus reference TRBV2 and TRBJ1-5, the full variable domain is EPEVTQTPSHQVTQMGQEVILRCVPISNHLYFYWYRQILGQKVEFLVSFYNNEISEKSEIFDDQFSVERPDGSNFTLKIRSTKLEDSAMYFCASSVQGLGQPQHFGDGTRLSIL.

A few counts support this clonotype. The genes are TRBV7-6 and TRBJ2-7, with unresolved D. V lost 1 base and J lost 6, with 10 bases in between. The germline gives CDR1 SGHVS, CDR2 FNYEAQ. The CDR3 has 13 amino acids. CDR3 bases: TGTGCCAGCAGCTTAGGTCAGACAAGCGAGCAGTACTTC. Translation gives CASSLGQTSEQYF.

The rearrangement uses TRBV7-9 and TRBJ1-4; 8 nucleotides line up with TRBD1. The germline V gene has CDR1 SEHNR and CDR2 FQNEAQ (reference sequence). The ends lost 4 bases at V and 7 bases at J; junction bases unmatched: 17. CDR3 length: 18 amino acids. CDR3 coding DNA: TGTGCCAGCAGCTCGGACCGGATGGGGACAGGCCCCATTGAAAAACTGTTTTTT. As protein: CASSSDRMGTGPIEKLFF. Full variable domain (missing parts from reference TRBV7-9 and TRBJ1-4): DTGVSQNPRHKITKRGQNVTFRCDPISEHNRLYWYRQTLGQGPEFLTYFQNEAQLEKSRLLSDRFSAERPKGSFSTLEIQRTEQGDSAMYLCASSSDRMGTGPIEKLFFGSGTQLSVL.

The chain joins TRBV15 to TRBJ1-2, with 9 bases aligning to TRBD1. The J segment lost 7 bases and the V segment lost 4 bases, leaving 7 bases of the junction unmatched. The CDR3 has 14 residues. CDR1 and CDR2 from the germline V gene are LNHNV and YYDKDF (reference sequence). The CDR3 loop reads CATSMAQGAGGYTF. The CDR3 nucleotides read TGTGCCACCAGCATGGCACAGGGGGCGGGTGGCTACACCTTC.

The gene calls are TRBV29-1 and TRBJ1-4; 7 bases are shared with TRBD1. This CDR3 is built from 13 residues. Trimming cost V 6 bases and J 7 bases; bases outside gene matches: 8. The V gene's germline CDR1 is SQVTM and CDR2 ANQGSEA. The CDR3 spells CSVGINRGEKLFF. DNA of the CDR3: TGCAGCGTCGGGATAAACAGGGGTGAAAAACTGTTTTTT.

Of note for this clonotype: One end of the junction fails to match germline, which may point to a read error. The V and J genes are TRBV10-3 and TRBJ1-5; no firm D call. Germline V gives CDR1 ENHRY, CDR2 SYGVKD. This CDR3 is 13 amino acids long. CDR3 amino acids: CVISAPPSDAQHF. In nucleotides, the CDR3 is TGTGTCATCAGTGCCCCGCCCTCAGACGCCCAGCATTTT.

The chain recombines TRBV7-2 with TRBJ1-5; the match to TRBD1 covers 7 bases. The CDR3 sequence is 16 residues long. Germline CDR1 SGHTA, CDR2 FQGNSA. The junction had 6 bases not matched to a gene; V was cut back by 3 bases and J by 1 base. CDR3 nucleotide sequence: TGTGCCAGCAGCTTTGCCCCGGGACAGAGCAATCAGCCCCAGCATTTT. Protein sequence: CASSFAPGQSNQPQHF.